This TCR beta chain came from a study of blood T cell repertoires in COVID-19. The length of the CDR3 is 15 residues. With 0 bases clipped from V and 7 bases from J, the junction kept 8 bases outside the gene matches. Germline CDR1 and CDR2: ENHRY and SYGVKD. Profiled with immunoSEQ multiplex PCR; TCRdb holds only in-frame clones, not every one. The sample has 45,000 to 60,000 clones, around 84% seen once. The sequence was collected from a man aged 70 or older with active COVID-19. Sequences were obtained from peripheral blood. This chain uses TRBV10-3 with TRBJ2-5; 7 bases align to TRBD2. Here the CDR3 DNA reads TGTGCCATCAGTGAGTCGGCGGGGGACCGCCGGACCCAGTACTTC. It translates to CAISESAGDRRTQYF.